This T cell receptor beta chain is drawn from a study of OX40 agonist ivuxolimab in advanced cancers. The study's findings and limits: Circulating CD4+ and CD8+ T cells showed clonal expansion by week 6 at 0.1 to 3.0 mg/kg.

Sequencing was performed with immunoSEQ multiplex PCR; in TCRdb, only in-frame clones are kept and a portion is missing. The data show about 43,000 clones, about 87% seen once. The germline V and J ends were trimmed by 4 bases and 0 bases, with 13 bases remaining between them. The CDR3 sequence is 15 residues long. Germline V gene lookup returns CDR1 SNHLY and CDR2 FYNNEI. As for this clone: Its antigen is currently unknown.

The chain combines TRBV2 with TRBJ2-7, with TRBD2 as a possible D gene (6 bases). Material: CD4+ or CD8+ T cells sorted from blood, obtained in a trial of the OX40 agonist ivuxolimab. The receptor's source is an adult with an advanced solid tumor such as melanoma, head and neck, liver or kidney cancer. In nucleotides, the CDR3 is TGTGCCAGCAGTGTGGATAGCGGAAGCTCCTACGAGCAGTACTTC. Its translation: CASSVDSGSSYEQYF. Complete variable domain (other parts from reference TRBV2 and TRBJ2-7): EPEVTQTPSHQVTQMGQEVILRCVPISNHLYFYWYRQILGQKVEFLVSFYNNEISEKSEIFDDQFSVERPDGSNFTLKIRSTKLEDSAMYFCASSVDSGSSYEQYFGPGTRLTVT.